These T cell receptor beta chains were read from a single sample in a study of T cells in Graves' hyperthyroidism and ophthalmopathy. TCRdb re-analysed the multiplex PCR reads in MiXCR, keeping a single row per CDR3 protein. The table lists 220,000 or so distinct CDR3 sequences, roughly 17% of them singletons. The sample comprised blood. The receptors were gathered from a woman between 18 and 30 years old with Graves' ophthalmopathy. The CDR3 runs from the conserved cysteine through the conserved F or W. Fields, in order: clone size, D gene, J gene, V gene, CDR3 protein, CDR3 DNA. D genes are given only for firm matches. The size field is filled for only some rows; it gives once, few, many or a size class.

abundance: many; d_gene: .; j_gene: TRBJ1-2; v_gene: TRBV11-2; CDR3aa: CASSLGGGIVYGYTF; CDR3nt: TGTGCCAGCAGCTTAGGAGGGGGGATAGTCTATGGCTACACCTTC
abundance: many; d_gene: TRBD2; j_gene: TRBJ2-5; v_gene: TRBV14; CDR3aa: CASSQARTSGGFTQETQYF; CDR3nt: TGTGCCAGCAGCCAAGCTCGAACTAGCGGGGGGTTTACCCAAGAGACCCAGTACTTC
abundance: many; d_gene: TRBD2; j_gene: TRBJ2-5; v_gene: TRBV20-1; CDR3aa: CSASLLAGLGTQYF; CDR3nt: TGCAGTGCTAGTCTCCTAGCGGGGCTAGGGACCCAGTACTTC
abundance: many; d_gene: TRBD1; j_gene: TRBJ1-2; v_gene: TRBV28; CDR3aa: CASSLGTAIYGYTF; CDR3nt: TGTGCCAGCAGTCTTGGGACAGCTATCTATGGCTACACCTTC
abundance: many; d_gene: .; j_gene: TRBJ2-6; v_gene: TRBV20-1; CDR3aa: CSASLGGASGANVLTF; CDR3nt: TGCAGTGCTAGCCTCGGGGGAGCCTCTGGGGCCAACGTCCTGACTTTC
abundance: many; d_gene: .; j_gene: TRBJ2-1; v_gene: TRBV28; CDR3aa: CASRKPGHQYNEQFF; CDR3nt: TGTGCCAGCAGGAAACCGGGACACCAATACAATGAGCAGTTCTTC
abundance: many; d_gene: .; j_gene: TRBJ1-3; v_gene: TRBV6-1; CDR3aa: CASSARDAAKSGNTIYF; CDR3nt: TGTGCCAGCAGTGCTCGAGACGCGGCCAAGTCTGGAAACACCATATATTTT
abundance: many; d_gene: .; j_gene: TRBJ2-2; v_gene: TRBV11-2; CDR3aa: CASSLGAPTGELFF; CDR3nt: TGTGCCAGCAGCTTAGGGGCGCCCACCGGGGAGCTGTTTTTT
abundance: .; d_gene: .; j_gene: TRBJ1-6; v_gene: TRBV25-1; CDR3aa: CASSRQNNSPLHF; CDR3nt: TGTGCCAGCAGTCGGCAGAATAATTCACCCCTCCACTTT
abundance: many; d_gene: TRBD1; j_gene: TRBJ1-2; v_gene: TRBV20-1; CDR3aa: CSASPGQGDSYGYTF; CDR3nt: TGCAGTGCTAGTCCCGGACAGGGGGATTCCTATGGCTACACCTTC
abundance: few; d_gene: .; j_gene: TRBJ2-5; v_gene: TRBV9; CDR3aa: CASSVVGAAQETQYF; CDR3nt: TGTGCCAGCAGCGTAGTCGGCGCGGCCCAAGAGACCCAGTACTTC
abundance: many; d_gene: .; j_gene: TRBJ2-6; v_gene: TRBV5-1; CDR3aa: CASSLGTTGANVLTF; CDR3nt: TGCGCCAGCAGCTTGGGTACCACTGGGGCCAACGTCCTGACTTTC
abundance: many; d_gene: TRBD2; j_gene: TRBJ2-1; v_gene: TRBV2; CDR3aa: CASHTGLAVNEQFF; CDR3nt: TGTGCCAGCCATACGGGCCTAGCGGTCAATGAGCAGTTCTTC
abundance: many; d_gene: .; j_gene: TRBJ2-7; v_gene: TRBV6-1; CDR3aa: CASNANSYEQYF; CDR3nt: TGTGCCAGCAACGCGAACTCCTACGAGCAGTACTTC
abundance: many; d_gene: .; j_gene: TRBJ2-3; v_gene: TRBV2; CDR3aa: CASSGFGGTDTQYF; CDR3nt: TGTGCCAGCAGCGGGTTTGGGGGCACAGATACGCAGTATTTT
abundance: many; d_gene: .; j_gene: TRBJ1-6; v_gene: TRBV3-1; CDR3aa: CASSFSGRGAGDSPLHF; CDR3nt: TGTGCCAGCAGCTTCTCAGGGCGGGGGGCCGGGGATTCACCCCTCCACTTT
abundance: many; d_gene: .; j_gene: TRBJ1-6; v_gene: TRBV28; CDR3aa: CASSPTGPPSPLHF; CDR3nt: TGTGCCAGCAGTCCCACAGGGCCCCCTTCACCCCTCCACTTT
abundance: many; d_gene: TRBD2; j_gene: TRBJ2-2; v_gene: TRBV7-3; CDR3aa: CASSLTSGVTGELFF; CDR3nt: TGTGCCAGCAGCTTGACTAGCGGGGTCACCGGGGAGCTGTTTTTT
abundance: many; d_gene: .; j_gene: TRBJ2-5; v_gene: TRBV5-1; CDR3aa: CASSVGGTQYF; CDR3nt: TGCGCCAGCAGCGTCGGGGGGACCCAGTACTTC
abundance: .; d_gene: .; j_gene: TRBJ1-2; v_gene: TRBV20-1; CDR3aa: CSAPTHANYGYTF; CDR3nt: TGCAGTGCTCCCACGCACGCTAACTATGGCTACACCTTC
abundance: few; d_gene: .; j_gene: TRBJ2-1; v_gene: TRBV12-3/TRBV12-4; CDR3aa: CASTTAGEQFF; CDR3nt: TGTGCCAGCACTACGGCGGGAGAGCAGTTCTTC
abundance: many; d_gene: .; j_gene: TRBJ1-1; v_gene: TRBV28; CDR3aa: CASSWTLNTEAFF; CDR3nt: TGTGCCAGCAGCTGGACACTGAACACTGAAGCTTTCTTT
abundance: many; d_gene: TRBD2; j_gene: TRBJ2-7; v_gene: TRBV4-2; CDR3aa: CASSQASGSSYEQYF; CDR3nt: TGTGCCAGCAGCCAAGCAAGCGGGAGCTCCTACGAGCAGTACTTC
abundance: many; d_gene: .; j_gene: TRBJ2-5; v_gene: TRBV18; CDR3aa: CASSPEIGQQETQYF; CDR3nt: TGTGCCAGCTCACCAGAGATCGGCCAACAAGAGACCCAGTACTTC